The text below deals with one T cell receptor beta chain. The source of the sample is a study of shared clonotypes between healthy human individuals. Clones were sequenced by immunoSEQ multiplex PCR, and TCRdb holds only the in-frame ones, with some missing. The sample lists 1.5 million to 1.9 million clones; 95% to 99% were seen once. Germline V lookup: CDR1 SQVTM, CDR2 ANQGSEA. Trimming removed 6 bases from V and 7 bases from J, with 24 bases in between. The CDR3 is made up of 15 amino acids. The chain joins TRBV29-1 to TRBJ1-1; TRBD1 might be the D (5 bases). Input material: naive CD4+ T cells sorted from blood. Stated subset: CD45RA+ positively selected. This receptor was identified in a man under 40 in good health. The CDR3 DNA reads TGCAGCGTCGGGACTTTCACGAACCCAACGCGTGAAGCTTTCTTT. It specifies CSVGTFTNPTREAFF.